A single sample gave rise to the 14 T cell receptor beta chains below, sequenced in a study of post-analysis software for immune sequencing data. Points from the study as a whole: Patients carried roughly 5 TRBV segments more frequently than controls did, and TRBV5-6, TRBV5-1 and TRBV20-1 were among them.

Incorporated into the TCR beta cDNA libraries were unique molecular identifiers, which served to reduce PCR and sequencing biases. TCRdb passed the PCR reads through MiXCR, listing each CDR3 protein once. The repertoire includes roughly 700,000 distinct CDR3 sequences, about 32% of them detected once, and about 0.5% sits in the top ten. Their target antigens are unknown. Sequencing was done on a sample of blood. The receptors come from a girl under 18 with multiple sclerosis.

This clonotype was observed a few times. The gene calls are TRBV24-1 and TRBJ2-1; D is ambiguous. The CDR3 is 12 amino acids. Between the trimmed V and J ends, which lost 11 bases and 12 bases, there was a span of 19 bases. Germline V gene sequence: CDR1 KGHDR, CDR2 SFDVKD. The CDR3 bases are TGTGCCATCGGAAAAGGGCGAATGGGGCAGTTCTTC. This translates into CAIGKGRMGQFF.

This chain joins TRBV20-1 and TRBJ2-3; D is uncertain. Per germline, CDR1 DFQATT and CDR2 SNEGSKA (reference sequence). The germline V and J ends were trimmed by 1 base and 2 bases, with 7 bases remaining between them. The CDR3 sequence is 13 residues long. In nucleotides, the CDR3 is TGCAGTGCTAGAGCGAGCTTCACAGATACGCAGTATTTT. Protein product: CSARASFTDTQYF.

The genes are TRBV7-9 and TRBJ1-4; 7 positions agree with TRBD1. V lost 5 bases and J lost 4; bases outside the gene matches: 4. The CDR3 totals 14 residues. Germline V CDR1 and CDR2: SEHNR, FQNEAQ (reference sequence). The CDR3: CASSHGQDNEKLFF. In nucleotides, the CDR3 is TGTGCCAGCAGCCACGGACAGGATAATGAAAAACTGTTTTTT.

A note on this clonotype: One base away lies a much larger clone, so this may be a sequencing read error. The chain joins TRBV29-1 to TRBJ1-2, with 7 bases matching TRBD1. Per germline, CDR1 SQVTM and CDR2 ANQGSEA. There are 13 residues in the CDR3. The V and J ends lost 5 bases and 5 bases, in that order; junction bases with no gene match: 8. The CDR3 DNA follows: TGCAGCGTTTTGTCAGGGGGGCGATATGGCTACACCTTC. It translates to CSVLSGGRYGYTF. The variable domain in full, completed from reference TRBV29-1 and TRBJ1-2, reads SAVISQKPSRDICQRGTSLTIQCQVDSQVTMMFWYRQQPGQSLTLIATANQGSEATYESGFVIDKFPISRPNLTFSTLTVSNMSPEDSSIYLCSVLSGGRYGYTFGSGTRLTVV.

Note on this clonotype: At one of its ends the junction is not consistent with the germline gene, which may arise from a read error. The chain employs TRBV7-8 and TRBJ1-1; unclear D gene. The CDR3 is made up of 14 amino acids. Germline loops: CDR1 SGHVS, CDR2 FQNEAQ. The CDR3 is CTSSPQAQNTEAFF. The DNA of the CDR3 is TGTACCAGCAGCCCCCAGGCTCAGAACACTGAAGCTTTCTTT.

The V gene is TRBV20-1, the J gene TRBJ1-2, with D perhaps TRBD1 (5 bases). The CDR3 totals 15 residues. The germline V gene encodes CDR1 DFQATT and CDR2 SNEGSKA (reference sequence). V lost 0 bases and J 6 bases, leaving 17 bases between the germline ends. Written as DNA, the CDR3 is TGCAGTGCTAGAGATGGGGCGGGACGGGATAATGGCTACACCTTC. Translation gives CSARDGAGRDNGYTF.

This clonotype was seen only a few times. This rearrangement joins TRBV5-1 to TRBJ1-4; 10 positions match TRBD1. Germline trimming cut 4 bases from V and 8 bases from J; bases unmatched to any gene: 11. This CDR3 contains 16 residues. Germline-derived CDR1 and CDR2 are SGHRS and YFSETQ. The CDR3 here is CASSPGPGTGEEKLFF. CDR3 coding DNA: TGCGCCAGCAGCCCAGGACCTGGGACAGGGGAGGAAAAACTGTTTTTT.

The sample holds a few counts of this clonotype. The chain uses TRBV11-3 and TRBJ2-3; D is possibly TRBD1 (6 bases). The CDR3 has 13 residues. Germline values: CDR1 SGHNT, CDR2 YENEEA. Between the trimmed V and J ends, which lost 4 bases and 8 bases, there was a span of 13 bases. The chain's CDR3 is CASSSVQGTTQYF. In DNA form, the CDR3 reads TGTGCCAGCAGCTCGGTCCAGGGGACTACGCAGTATTTT.

This clonotype was seen more than once but under ten times. The chain is built from TRBV18 and TRBJ2-1; 9 bases are a match to TRBD2. CDR1 and CDR2 from the germline V gene are KGHSH and LQKENI. J gave up 5 bases and V 3 bases, and 8 bases lay outside the gene matches. The CDR3 has 16 residues. The CDR3 protein is CASSPRGLAHHNEQFF. CDR3 bases: TGTGCCAGCTCACCCCGGGGACTAGCCCACCACAATGAGCAGTTCTTC.

The sample holds many counts of this clonotype. The chain joins TRBV20-1 to TRBJ2-5; D is unresolved. This CDR3 spans 11 amino acids. V shed 4 bases and J shed 4 bases, with 7 bases lying between them. CDR1 is DFQATT, CDR2 SNEGSKA, per germline (reference sequence). The CDR3 region is CSANRGETQYF. The CDR3, as DNA: TGCAGTGCTAATCGAGGAGAGACCCAGTACTTC.

Of note for this clonotype: One junction end does not reproduce the germline sequence, and a read error may be involved. The rearrangement joins TRBV6-1 to TRBJ2-3; tentative D call: TRBD1 (5 bases). The CDR3 runs 11 residues. Germline loops: CDR1 MNHNS, CDR2 SASEGT. Written as DNA, the CDR3 is TGTGTCAGCAGTGGGGCCTCAAGTCAGTATTTT. It specifies CVSSGASSQYF.

This clonotype was recorded a few times. The gene calls are TRBV20-1 and TRBJ1-5, with D possibly matching TRBD1 (6 bases). The CDR3 is made up of 12 amino acids. V gave up 5 bases and J gave up 4 bases, with 9 bases separating them. Germline CDR1 DFQATT, CDR2 SNEGSKA (reference sequence). Here the CDR3 DNA reads TGCAGTGCTGGTAGGGGGAATCAGCCCCAGCATTTT. Amino acids: CSAGRGNQPQHF.

There are a few counts of this clonotype. V gene TRBV20-1 combines with J gene TRBJ1-1; the D is unclear. CDR1 and CDR2 (germline): DFQATT, SNEGSKA (reference sequence). This CDR3 has 15 amino acids. V lost 0 bases, J lost 3 bases, and 14 bases lay in between. The CDR3 sequence: CSARDAGLVDTEAFF. CDR3 sequence (DNA): TGCAGTGCTAGAGATGCGGGTCTCGTCGACACTGAAGCTTTCTTT.

This sequence joins TRBV5-1 and TRBJ2-2; 11 nucleotides line up with TRBD2. The CDR3 sequence is 16 residues long. CDR1 and CDR2 (germline): SGHRS, YFSETQ. With V trimmed by 4 bases and J by 6 bases, 8 bases remained unmatched. The CDR3 loop is CASSPSSGRRAGELFF. The CDR3 region has the DNA TGCGCCAGCAGCCCCTCTAGCGGGAGGCGGGCCGGGGAGCTGTTTTTT. Filled out from reference TRBV5-1 and TRBJ2-2, the complete variable domain reads KAGVTQTPRYLIKTRGQQVTLSCSPISGHRSVSWYQQTPGQGLQFLFEYFSETQRNKGNFPGRFSGRQFSNSRSEMNVSTLELGDSALYLCASSPSSGRRAGELFFGEGSRLTVL.